This T cell receptor (beta chain) comes out of a study of T cells after somatic rescue of genetic block. V lost 10 bases, J lost 2 bases, and 12 bases lay in between. The CDR3 loop spans 13 amino acids. CDR1 is KGHSH and CDR2 is LQKENI in the germline V gene. Only in-frame clones appear in the TCRdb table, and some are missing; sequencing was by immunoSEQ multiplex PCR. This table has approximately 12,000 clones, roughly two thirds appearing once. This chain connects TRBV18 to TRBJ1-5; D gene ambiguous. The sample taken for sequencing was peripheral blood mononuclear cells (PBMCs). The sequence was collected from a boy between 10 and 17 years old. The CDR3 protein is CANSPGGNQPQHF. Here the CDR3 DNA reads TGTGCCAACAGCCCCGGGGGCAATCAGCCCCAGCATTTT.